This T cell receptor beta chain stems from a study of blood T cells in healthy people across ages. Trimming took 3 bases from V and 4 from J; bases not matched to a gene: 8. Germline values: CDR1 SNHLY, CDR2 FYNNEI. The CDR3 runs 15 residues. Each individual donor underwent a draw of ten milliliters of peripheral blood. Notes on the study in general: The study found more naive CD4+ cells and higher diversity in long-lived than aged donors. Diversity estimates drawn from one million T cells were deemed underestimates.

On this clonotype itself: As yet, its antigen is unknown.

A second about 7 to 12 cycle PCR used barcoded and J-beta primers. Tagging of each cDNA molecule was performed by a template-switch adaptor with 12 random nucleotides. Via MiXCR, TCRdb re-called the 5' RACE reads, giving one row per CDR3 protein. The table lists hundreds of thousands of distinct CDR3 sequences, about 61% of them singletons, with around 24% in the top ten. The chain uses TRBV2 and TRBJ2-5; 7 nucleotides align to TRBD2. The sequenced material came from blood. The source is a man aged 35-49 years in good health. This CDR3 reads CASSEAAGWGETQYF. CDR3 bases: TGTGCCAGCAGTGAGGCAGCGGGATGGGGAGAGACCCAGTACTTC.